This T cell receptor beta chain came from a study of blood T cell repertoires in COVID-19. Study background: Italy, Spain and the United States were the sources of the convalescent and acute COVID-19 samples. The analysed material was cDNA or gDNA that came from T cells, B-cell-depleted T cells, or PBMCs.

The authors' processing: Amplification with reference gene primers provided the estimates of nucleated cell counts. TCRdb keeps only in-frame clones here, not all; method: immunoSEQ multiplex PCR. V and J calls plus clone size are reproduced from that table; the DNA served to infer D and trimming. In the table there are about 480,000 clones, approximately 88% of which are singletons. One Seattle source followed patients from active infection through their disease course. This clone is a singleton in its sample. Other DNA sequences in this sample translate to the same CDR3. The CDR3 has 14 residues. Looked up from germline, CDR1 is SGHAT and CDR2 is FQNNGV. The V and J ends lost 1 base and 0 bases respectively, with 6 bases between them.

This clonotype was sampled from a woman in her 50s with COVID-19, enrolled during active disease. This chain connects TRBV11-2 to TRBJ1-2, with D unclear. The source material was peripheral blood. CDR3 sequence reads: CASSLGRSNYGYTF. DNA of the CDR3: TGTGCCAGCAGCTTAGGGCGGTCTAACTATGGCTACACCTTC.